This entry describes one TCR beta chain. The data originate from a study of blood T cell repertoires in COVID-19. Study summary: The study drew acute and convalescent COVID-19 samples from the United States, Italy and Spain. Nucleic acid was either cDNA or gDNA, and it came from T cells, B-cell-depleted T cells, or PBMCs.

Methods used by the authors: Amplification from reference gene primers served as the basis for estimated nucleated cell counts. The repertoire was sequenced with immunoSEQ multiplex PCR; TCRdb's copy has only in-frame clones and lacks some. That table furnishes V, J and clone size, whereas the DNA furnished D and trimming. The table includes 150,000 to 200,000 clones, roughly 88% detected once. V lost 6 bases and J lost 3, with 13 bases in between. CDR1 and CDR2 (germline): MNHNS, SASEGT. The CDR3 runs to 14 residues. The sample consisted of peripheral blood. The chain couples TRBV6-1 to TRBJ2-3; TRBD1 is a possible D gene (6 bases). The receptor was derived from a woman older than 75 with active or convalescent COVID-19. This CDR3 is CASSKTGSTDTQYF. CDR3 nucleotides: TGTGCCAGCAGCAAGACAGGATCTACAGATACGCAGTATTTT.